This TCR beta chain was sequenced for a study of CD8 T cells in Susac syndrome. RNA, at about 0.45 to 1 ug, was reverse transcribed with random hexamers. MiXCR, run by TCRdb on the immunoSEQ multiplex PCR reads, gives a single entry per CDR3 protein. The sample comprises some 400,000 distinct CDR3 sequences, approximately 85% of which are singletons, and approximately 0.12% rests with the top ten. Trimming at V came to 5 bases and at J to 8 bases, leaving 7 bases not matched to a gene. The V gene's germline CDR1 is MGHDK and CDR2 SYGVNS. The CDR3 has 15 residues. The chain links TRBV25-1 to TRBJ1-6, with 9 nucleotides matching TRBD1. This TCR was recovered from a human donor with multiple sclerosis. Sequenced: CD8+ T cells from PBMCs. The CDR3 nucleotides read TGTGCCAGCAGTCGGACAGGGGCCGCGGATTCACCCCTCCACTTT. It translates to CASSRTGAADSPLHF.